One T cell receptor (beta chain) is described in this entry. CDR3 length: 13 amino acids. Trimming took off 11 bases at V and 5 bases at J, with 18 bases between the two ends. Starting from 500 ng of total RNA, TCR beta cDNA was produced with a primer in the constant region. What produced the TCR beta libraries was three nested multiplex PCR rounds using slightly modified ARM-PCR. Amplification in the first two PCR rounds was performed using TRBV1-TRBV30 forward primers and a C-beta reverse primer for approximately 10 cycles each. Each CDR3 protein gets one entry after TCRdb re-called the multiplex PCR reads with MiXCR. The sample consists of some 130,000 distinct CDR3 sequences, around 70% of them appearing once. Co-extraction yielded RNA and DNA from around 20-30 mg of unsorted bulk tissue. The data were taken from a study of tumor-infiltrating lymphocytes in primary liver carcinoma. Whole-study context: Patients, male and female, were 30 to 69 years old.

The genes are TRBV12-3 or TRBV12-4 and TRBJ1-1; D uncertain. Material: tumor-adjacent normal liver tissue. The origin of this receptor is a woman aged 55-75 years with primary liver carcinoma and hepatitis B virus infection. The CDR3 loop reads CAGVVWAGTEAFF. CDR3 sequence (DNA): TGTGCCGGCGTTGTGTGGGCGGGAACTGAAGCTTTCTTT.